This passage covers 18 T cell receptor beta chains from one sample sequenced in a study of blood T cells in healthy people across ages. The use of a sample-barcoded 5' primer and a J-beta primer mix characterized a second PCR of roughly 7 to 12 cycles. From the 5' RACE reads, TCRdb called clonotypes with MiXCR, one entry per CDR3 protein. This table has 630,000 or so distinct CDR3 sequences, 32% appearing once. Sequences were obtained from blood. The receptors stem from an elderly woman in good health.

This chain uses TRBV5-1 with TRBJ2-7, with 8 bases matching TRBD2. The CDR3 is 16 residues long. Trimming at V came to 4 bases and at J to 5 bases, leaving 14 bases not matched to a gene. In germline, CDR1 is SGHRS, CDR2 YFSETQ. The CDR3 reads CASSRTPTGGINEQYF. The CDR3 coding sequence is TGCGCCAGCAGCCGAACCCCCACGGGAGGGATCAACGAGCAGTACTTC.

The sample holds many counts of this clonotype. This chain connects TRBV5-1 to TRBJ2-5; TRBD1 or TRBD2 may be the D gene (5 bases each). CDR1 is SGHRS, CDR2 YFSETQ, per germline. Deletions cut 1 base from V and 7 bases from J, with 17 bases between. The CDR3 length is 15 residues. CDR3: CASSLRTGTGGTQYF. DNA of the CDR3: TGCGCCAGCAGCTTGAGGACCGGGACCGGTGGGACCCAGTACTTC.

This clonotype was counted ten times or more. The chain combines TRBV20-1 with TRBJ2-1; 11 nucleotides agree with TRBD2. This CDR3 is built from 15 residues. The V gene's germline CDR1 is DFQATT and CDR2 SNEGSKA (reference sequence). Losses at the gene ends were 1 base for V and 3 bases for J; bases not matched to a gene: 2. DNA for the CDR3: TGCAGTGCTAGAGGTAGCGGGGGGGTCTACAATGAGCAGTTCTTC. This sequence encodes CSARGSGGVYNEQFF.

This clonotype appeared once. Compared with germline, one end of the junction differs, possibly owing to a read error. This rearrangement joins TRBV9 to TRBJ2-1; 9 bases are a match to TRBD1. Germline CDR1 is SGDLS and CDR2 is YYNGEE. The CDR3 totals 15 residues. CDR3 protein: CASSATGTGSGEQFF. CDR3 DNA: TGTGCCAGTAGCGCTACCGGGACAGGGTCTGGCGAGCAGTTCTTC.

The CDR3 here is CAIRSDRGRNEQFF. CDR3 DNA: TGTGCCATCAGGTCTGACAGGGGGCGCAATGAGCAGTTCTTC. The chain recombines TRBV10-3 with TRBJ2-1, with 10 bases aligning to TRBD1. Germline CDR1 reads ENHRY; CDR2 reads SYGVKD. V gave up 6 bases and J gave up 6 bases; unmatched junction bases: 5. This CDR3 has 14 amino acids.

Note on this clonotype: A much larger clone differs by one base, so this may be a read error. The chain carries TRBV2 and TRBJ2-1; 10 bases agree with TRBD2. The CDR3 is 16 residues long. V shed 3 bases, J shed 8 bases, and the junction held 10 bases outside the gene matches. Germline CDR1 reads SNHLY; CDR2 reads FYNNEI. The CDR3 bases are TGTGCCAGCAGTGAGGAGCGGGGGGGCGGTCGCCATGAGCAGTTCTTC. This sequence encodes CASSEERGGGRHEQFF.

The rearrangement joins TRBV4-1 to TRBJ2-5; TRBD1 might be the D (5 bases). V was clipped by 3 bases and J by 1 base, with 9 bases between them. The CDR3 loop spans 14 amino acids. Per the germline V gene, CDR1 is MGHRA and CDR2 is YSYEKL. In nucleotides, the CDR3 is TGCGCCAGCAGCCAGGTACAGGCCCAAGAGACCCAGTACTTC. This gives the protein CASSQVQAQETQYF.

Ten or more counts support this clonotype. This clone may be a read error of a much larger clone one base away. The chain couples TRBV7-6 to TRBJ2-7; 8 nucleotides match TRBD1. This CDR3 has 14 amino acids. In germline, CDR1 is SGHVS, CDR2 FNYEAQ. V gave up 5 bases and J gave up 6 bases; unmatched junction bases: 9. CDR3: CASSPGTGRVEQYF. Written as DNA, the CDR3 is TGTGCCAGCAGCCCCGGGACAGGTCGTGTCGAGCAGTACTTC.

The chain carries TRBV11-2 and TRBJ2-5; 7 nucleotides align to TRBD2. V lost 5 bases to trimming and J lost 3 bases; unmatched junction nucleotides: 9. The CDR3 runs to 15 residues. CDR1 SGHAT and CDR2 FQNNGV come from the germline V gene. DNA of the CDR3: TGTGCCAGCAGCATCCTCTTCGGGGGGAAAGAGACCCAGTACTTC. Protein product: CASSILFGGKETQYF.

With regard to this clonotype: This may come from a read error, since a much larger clone is one base off. The chain uses TRBV7-2 and TRBJ1-4; the D is unclear. V was pared by 4 bases and J by 9 bases, with 15 bases between. The CDR3 consists of 14 residues. Looked up from germline, CDR1 is SGHTA and CDR2 is FQGNSA. The CDR3, as DNA: TGTGCCAGCAGCTCCCTGGTCTCGGGGAAAAAACTGTTTTTT. It is translated as CASSSLVSGKKLFF.

The rearrangement joins TRBV28 to TRBJ2-7; TRBD1 matches at 8 bases. After removal of 6 bases from V and 6 bases from J, the junction contained 16 bases not matched to a gene. This CDR3 is built from 16 residues. Germline V CDR1 and CDR2: MDHEN, SYDVKM. The CDR3: CASSPQGAPRSAEQYF. In nucleotides, the CDR3 is TGTGCCAGCAGCCCGCAGGGGGCACCCCGTTCTGCCGAGCAGTACTTC.

This clonotype was recorded at least ten times. This chain links TRBV20-1 with TRBJ1-2; D gene unclear. The CDR3 contains 11 residues. Germline V gives CDR1 DFQATT, CDR2 SNEGSKA (reference sequence). Trimming pared 6 bases from V and 2 bases from J, leaving 7 bases between. In nucleotides, the CDR3 is TGCAGTGCCCTAATAAACTATGGCTACACCTTC. Translated: CSALINYGYTF.

The chain joins TRBV4-3 to TRBJ1-2; a possible D gene is TRBD1 (6 bases). This CDR3 comprises 15 residues. Per the germline V gene, CDR1 is LGHNA and CDR2 is YSLEER. Trimming pared 1 base from V and 0 bases from J, leaving 9 bases between. The CDR3 sequence: CASSQGGTTNYGYTF. The CDR3 coding sequence is TGCGCCAGCAGCCAAGGCGGGACAACTAACTATGGCTACACCTTC.

The sample holds many counts of this clonotype. J is TRBJ2-3 and V is TRBV6-6; 11 bases are a match to TRBD2. Germline loops: CDR1 MNHNY, CDR2 SVGAGI (reference sequence). The CDR3 consists of 16 residues. V shed 2 bases and J 9 bases; nucleotides not matched to a gene: 10. CDR3 in amino acids: CASSYGEGLAEITQYF. As DNA, the CDR3 is TGTGCCAGCAGTTACGGGGAGGGACTAGCGGAAATCACGCAGTATTTT.

The chain couples TRBV5-1 to TRBJ2-2, with 9 bases fitting TRBD1. CDR1 is SGHRS, CDR2 YFSETQ, per germline. The ends lost 4 bases at V and 5 bases at J; junction bases unmatched: 6. The CDR3 extends over 15 amino acids. CDR3 loop: CASSGDRDRTGELFF. The CDR3, as DNA: TGCGCCAGCAGCGGGGACAGGGATCGAACCGGGGAGCTGTTTTTT.

At least ten counts were recorded for this clonotype. The rearrangement links TRBV5-5 to TRBJ2-7, with 12 bases fitting TRBD1. Germline V lookup: CDR1 SGHKS, CDR2 YYEKEE (reference sequence). V shed 8 bases and J 6 bases; nucleotides not matched to a gene: 6. CDR3 length: 13 residues. CDR3 nucleotides: TGTGCCAGTTCGGGACAGGGGGCGTCCGAGCAGTACTTC. This gives the protein CASSGQGASEQYF. Together with reference TRBV5-5 and TRBJ2-7, the CDR3 gives the full variable domain: DAGVTQSPTHLIKTRGQQVTLRCSPISGHKSVSWYQQVLGQGPQFIFQYYEKEERGRGNFPDRFSARQFPNYSSELNVNALLLGDSALYLCASSGQGASEQYFGPGTRLTVT.

The rearrangement joins TRBV5-1 to TRBJ2-1; TRBD2 matches 8 bases. The DNA end is more similar to TRBJ2-7, so the J call may be wrong. Looked up from germline, CDR1 is SGHRS and CDR2 is YFSETQ. This CDR3 comprises 16 residues. The CDR3 protein is CASSFTSGTPYNEQYF. The CDR3 DNA reads as TGCGCCAGCAGCTTTACTAGCGGCACCCCGTACAATGAGCAGTACTTC.

This clonotype came up a few times. A read error is possible here, since a much larger clone lies one base away. The chain is built from TRBV20-1 and TRBJ2-5; D is possibly TRBD1 (5 bases). CDR1 is DFQATT, CDR2 SNEGSKA, per germline (reference sequence). This CDR3 is 13 amino acids long. Trimming took off 3 bases at V and 2 bases at J, with 10 bases between the two ends. CDR3 bases: TGCAGTGCTAGGGGCAGGGCACAAGAGACCCAGTACTTC. Translating gives CSARGRAQETQYF.